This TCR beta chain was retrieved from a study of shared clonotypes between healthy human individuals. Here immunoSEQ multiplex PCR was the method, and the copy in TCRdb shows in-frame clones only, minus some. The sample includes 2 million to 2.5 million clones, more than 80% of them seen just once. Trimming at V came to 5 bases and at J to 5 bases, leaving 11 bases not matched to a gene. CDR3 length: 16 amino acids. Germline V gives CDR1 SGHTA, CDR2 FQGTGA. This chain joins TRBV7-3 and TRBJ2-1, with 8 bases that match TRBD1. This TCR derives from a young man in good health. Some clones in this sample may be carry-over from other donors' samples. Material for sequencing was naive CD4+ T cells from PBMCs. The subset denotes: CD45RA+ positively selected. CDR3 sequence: CASSTRTGRSDNEQFF. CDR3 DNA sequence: TGTGCCAGCAGCACGCGGACAGGGAGGTCGGACAATGAGCAGTTCTTC.